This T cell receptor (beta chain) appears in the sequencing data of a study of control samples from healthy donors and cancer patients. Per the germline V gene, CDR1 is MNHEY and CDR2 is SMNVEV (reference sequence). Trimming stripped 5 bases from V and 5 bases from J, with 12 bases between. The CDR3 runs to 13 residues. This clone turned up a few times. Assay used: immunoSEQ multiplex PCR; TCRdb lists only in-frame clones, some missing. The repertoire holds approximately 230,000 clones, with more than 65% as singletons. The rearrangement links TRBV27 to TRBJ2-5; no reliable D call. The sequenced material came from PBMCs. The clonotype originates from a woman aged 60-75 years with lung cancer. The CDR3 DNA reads TGTGCCAGCAGTCCATCCACCCGGGAGACCCAGTACTTC. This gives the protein CASSPSTRETQYF.